The subject of this entry is one TCR beta chain. Its antigen is not identified. This record comes from a study of T cells expressing NK-cell markers. The CDR3 contains 16 residues. Germline loops: CDR1 SGHVS, CDR2 FQNEAQ. General study findings and limits: In a handful of donors, dominant clonotypes made up about 28.3-65% of CD3+CD56-NKG2C+ cells.

TCRdb processed the 5' RACE reads again and assigns one entry to each CDR3 protein, with no DNA. In all, the sample yields 350,000 to 450,000 distinct CDR3 sequences. This chain links TRBV7-8 with TRBJ2-7; TCRdb indicates TRBD1, and absent DNA this call remains unverified. The receptor was derived from a man aged 18-70 years in good health. Sequences were obtained from blood T cells: a sorted CD56 or NKG2C T cell subset, CD4+ or CD8+ T cells, or bulk PBMC T cells (not recorded which). CDR3 residues: CASSWTPGQDNYEQYF.